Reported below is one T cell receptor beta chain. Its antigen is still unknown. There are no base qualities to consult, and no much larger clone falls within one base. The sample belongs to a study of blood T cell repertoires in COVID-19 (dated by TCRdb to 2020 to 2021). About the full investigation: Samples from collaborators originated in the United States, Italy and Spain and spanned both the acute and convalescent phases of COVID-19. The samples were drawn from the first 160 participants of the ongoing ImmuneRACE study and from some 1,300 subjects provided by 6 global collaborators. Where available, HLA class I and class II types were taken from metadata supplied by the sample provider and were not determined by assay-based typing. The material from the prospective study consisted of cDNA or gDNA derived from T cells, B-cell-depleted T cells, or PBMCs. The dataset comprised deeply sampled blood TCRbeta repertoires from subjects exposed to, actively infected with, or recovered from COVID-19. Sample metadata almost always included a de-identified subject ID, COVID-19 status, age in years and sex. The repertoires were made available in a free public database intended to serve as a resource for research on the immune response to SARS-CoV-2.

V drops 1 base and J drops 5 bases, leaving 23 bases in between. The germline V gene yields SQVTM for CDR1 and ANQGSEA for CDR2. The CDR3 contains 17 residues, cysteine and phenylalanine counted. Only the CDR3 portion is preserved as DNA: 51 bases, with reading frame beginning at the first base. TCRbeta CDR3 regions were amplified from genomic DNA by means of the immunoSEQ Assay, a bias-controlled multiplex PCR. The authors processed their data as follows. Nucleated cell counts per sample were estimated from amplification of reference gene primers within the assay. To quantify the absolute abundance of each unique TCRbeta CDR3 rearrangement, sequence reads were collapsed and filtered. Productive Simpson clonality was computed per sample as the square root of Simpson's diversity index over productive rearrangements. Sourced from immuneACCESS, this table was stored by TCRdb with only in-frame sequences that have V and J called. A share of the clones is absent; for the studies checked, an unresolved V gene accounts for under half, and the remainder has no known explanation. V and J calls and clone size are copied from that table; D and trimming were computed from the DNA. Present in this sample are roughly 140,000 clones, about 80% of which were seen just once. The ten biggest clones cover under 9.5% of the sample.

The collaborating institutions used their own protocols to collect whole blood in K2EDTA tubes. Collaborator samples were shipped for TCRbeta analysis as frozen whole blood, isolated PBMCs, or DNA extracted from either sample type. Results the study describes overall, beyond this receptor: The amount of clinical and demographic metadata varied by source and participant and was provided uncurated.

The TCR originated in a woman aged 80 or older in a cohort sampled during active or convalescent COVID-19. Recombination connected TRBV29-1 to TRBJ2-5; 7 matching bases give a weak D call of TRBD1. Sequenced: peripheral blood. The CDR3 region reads CSVEVGGPGGFRETQYF. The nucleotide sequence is TGCAGCGTTGAAGTGGGGGGCCCAGGGGGTTTTCGGGAGACCCAGTACTTC. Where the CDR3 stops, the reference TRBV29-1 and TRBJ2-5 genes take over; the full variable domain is SAVISQKPSRDICQRGTSLTIQCQVDSQVTMMFWYRQQPGQSLTLIATANQGSEATYESGFVIDKFPISRPNLTFSTLTVSNMSPEDSSIYLCSVEVGGPGGFRETQYFGPGTRLLVL.